What follows are 21 T cell receptor beta chains derived from one specimen sequenced in a study of OX40 agonist ivuxolimab in advanced cancers. The assay was immunoSEQ multiplex PCR, and TCRdb's table has in-frame clones only and misses some. The sample lists some 72,000 clones, around 92% occurring once. This material consisted of CD4+ or CD8+ T cells sorted from blood, taken in a trial of the OX40 agonist ivuxolimab. These receptors were obtained from an adult with an advanced solid tumor such as melanoma, head and neck, liver or kidney cancer.

The rearrangement joins TRBV21-1 to TRBJ1-4. TRBV21-1 is recorded as a pseudogene. The CDR3 totals 17 residues. The chain's CDR3 is CASSKGGELATNEKLFF. CDR3 coding DNA: TGTGCCAGCAGCAAGGGGGGCGAGCTTGCAACTAATGAAAAACTGTTTTTT.

The chain uses TRBV7-3 and TRBJ1-6, with D possibly matching TRBD1 (5 bases). The CDR3 spans 14 residues. Trimming pared 4 bases from V and 8 bases from J, leaving 12 bases between. Per germline, CDR1 SGHTA and CDR2 FQGTGA. CDR3 coding DNA: TGTGCCAGCAGCTCCGGGGGAAGGGATTCACCCCTCCACTTT. It translates to CASSSGGRDSPLHF.

The chain recombines TRBV6-5 with TRBJ1-2, with 7 bases fitting TRBD1. V was clipped by 3 bases and J by 10 bases; unmatched bases: 2. The CDR3 contains 11 residues. Germline V lookup: CDR1 MNHEY, CDR2 SVGAGI. This CDR3 reads CASSYGTDYTF. The CDR3 nucleotides read TGTGCCAGCAGTTATGGGACAGACTACACCTTC.

The chain employs TRBV5-4 and TRBJ2-3, with D perhaps TRBD1 or TRBD2 (5 bases each). The CDR3 totals 13 residues. Germline lookup yields CDR1 SGHNT and CDR2 YYREEE (reference sequence). The V end lost 0 bases, the J end lost 11 bases, and 13 bases lay between the germline ends. For the CDR3, the DNA is TGTGCCAGCAGCTTGGTGGGGGACGGGAAGCAGTATTTT. It encodes CASSLVGDGKQYF.

The chain links TRBV9 to TRBJ2-1; TRBD2 matches at 11 bases. The germline CDR1 and CDR2 sequences are SGDLS and YYNGEE. This CDR3 is built from 16 residues. V lost 0 bases, J lost 3 bases, and 2 bases stayed unmatched. DNA of the CDR3: TGTGCCAGCAGCGTAGTTGGGACTAGCGGCTACAATGAGCAGTTCTTC. It is translated as CASSVVGTSGYNEQFF.

V usage is TRBV4-3 and J usage is TRBJ2-7; a possible D gene is TRBD2 (6 bases). The germline V gene encodes CDR1 LGHNA and CDR2 YSLEER. The CDR3 consists of 15 residues. V lost 0 bases, J lost 2 bases, and 11 bases lay in between. This CDR3 reads CASSQDGGGTYEQYF. CDR3 in DNA: TGCGCCAGCAGCCAAGACGGTGGGGGGACCTACGAGCAGTACTTC.

This rearrangement joins TRBV16 to TRBJ1-4, with 7 bases fitting TRBD1. The CDR3 is made up of 21 amino acids. The ends lost 2 bases at V and 2 bases at J; junction bases unmatched: 20. Germline CDR1 and CDR2: KGHSY and FQNENV. This chain's CDR3 is CASSQPTIRGGAKGTNEKLFF. Here the CDR3 DNA reads TGTGCCAGCAGCCAACCCACGATTCGAGGGGGCGCAAAGGGGACTAATGAAAAACTGTTTTTT. Drawing the rest from reference TRBV16 and TRBJ1-4, the complete variable domain is GEEVAQTPKHLVRGEGQKAKLYCAPIKGHSYVFWYQQVLKNEFKFLISFQNENVFDETGMPKERFSAKCLPNSPCSLEIQATKLEDSAVYFCASSQPTIRGGAKGTNEKLFFGSGTQLSVL.

The gene calls are TRBV18 and TRBJ1-1; D unclear. V was trimmed by 2 bases and J by 2 bases, leaving 12 bases between them. Germline V gives CDR1 KGHSH, CDR2 LQKENI. The CDR3 contains 15 residues. CDR3 region: CASSPGSQPNTEAFF. Written as DNA, the CDR3 is TGTGCCAGCTCACCAGGGTCGCAACCAAACACTGAAGCTTTCTTT. Together with reference TRBV18 and TRBJ1-1, the CDR3 gives the full variable domain: NAGVMQNPRHLVRRRGQEARLRCSPMKGHSHVYWYRQLPEEGLKFMVYLQKENIIDESGMPKERFSAEFPKEGPSILRIQQVVRGDSAAYFCASSPGSQPNTEAFFGQGTRLTVV.

This chain uses TRBV13 with TRBJ2-5; 7 bases align to TRBD2. Germline-derived CDR1 and CDR2 are PRHDT and FYEKMQ (reference sequence). There are 16 residues in the CDR3. Trimming removed 0 bases from V and 2 bases from J; junction bases left unmatched: 6. The CDR3 is CASSLGVAGLQETQYF. For the CDR3, the DNA is TGTGCCAGCAGCTTAGGGGTAGCGGGCCTTCAAGAGACCCAGTACTTC. The whole variable domain, filled in from reference TRBV13 and TRBJ2-5, reads AAGVIQSPRHLIKEKRETATLKCYPIPRHDTVYWYQQGPGQDPQFLISFYEKMQSDKGSIPDRFSAQQFSDYHSELNMSSLELGDSALYFCASSLGVAGLQETQYFGPGTRLLVL.

The chain carries TRBV27 and TRBJ1-2; perhaps TRBD1 as D (5 bases). Trimming left V 3 bases short and J 6 bases short, with 11 bases between. The germline CDR1 and CDR2 sequences are MNHEY and SMNVEV (reference sequence). The CDR3 is made up of 13 amino acids. The CDR3 sequence is CASSFMGGDGYTF. For the CDR3, the DNA is TGTGCCAGCAGTTTTATGGGGGGAGATGGCTACACCTTC.

V usage is TRBV2 and J usage is TRBJ2-7; a possible D gene is TRBD1 (6 bases). The CDR3 sequence is 14 residues long. The germline gives CDR1 SNHLY, CDR2 FYNNEI. Trimming removed 7 bases from V and 4 bases from J, with 17 bases in between. CDR3 sequence (DNA): TGTGCCAGCACCCATGCAGGGGCTAGGTACGAGCAGTACTTC. It is translated as CASTHAGARYEQYF. Complete variable domain (other parts from reference TRBV2 and TRBJ2-7): EPEVTQTPSHQVTQMGQEVILRCVPISNHLYFYWYRQILGQKVEFLVSFYNNEISEKSEIFDDQFSVERPDGSNFTLKIRSTKLEDSAMYFCASTHAGARYEQYFGPGTRLTVT.

The chain is built from TRBV5-8 and TRBJ1-5; possibly TRBD1 for D (6 bases). Trimming pared 1 base from V and 5 bases from J, leaving 13 bases between. Looked up from germline, CDR1 is SGHTS and CDR2 is YDEGEE. This CDR3 comprises 15 residues. This CDR3 is CASSLKGGGHQPQHF. Here the CDR3 DNA reads TGTGCCAGCAGCTTGAAGGGGGGCGGGCATCAGCCCCAGCATTTT.

This clone was seen a single time. The chain has TRBV14 and TRBJ2-3; TRBD1 agrees at 7 bases. With V trimmed by 6 bases and J by 0 bases, 9 bases remained unmatched. CDR1 is SGHDN and CDR2 is FVKESK in the germline V gene. The length of the CDR3 is 16 residues. The CDR3: CASSGDSPFSTDTQYF. Written as DNA, the CDR3 is TGTGCCAGCAGTGGGGACAGCCCTTTTAGCACAGATACGCAGTATTTT.

This chain links TRBV10-2 with TRBJ2-7; D assignment may be TRBD1 or TRBD2 (6 bases each). The germline V gene encodes CDR1 WSHSY and CDR2 SAAADI. Between the trimmed V and J ends, which lost 3 bases and 3 bases, there was a span of 18 bases. The CDR3 covers 16 residues. The CDR3 spells CASSDPGAGHFYEQYF. Written as DNA, the CDR3 is TGCGCCAGCAGTGACCCGGGGGCAGGGCATTTCTACGAGCAGTACTTC.

This clone was seen a handful of times. V gene TRBV11-3 combines with J gene TRBJ1-4; D is uncertain. Germline V gene sequence: CDR1 SGHNT, CDR2 YENEEA. The CDR3 is 17 amino acids. V was shortened by 0 bases and J by 4 bases, with 15 bases between the two germline ends. The DNA of the CDR3 is TGTGCCAGCAGCTTAGATCCTAGACCGTCCCTTAATGAAAAACTGTTTTTT. Its protein product is CASSLDPRPSLNEKLFF.

The chain uses TRBV10-2 and TRBJ2-7; 8 positions agree with TRBD1. Germline trimming cut 3 bases from V and 2 bases from J; bases unmatched to any gene: 6. CDR3 length: 15 residues. The germline gives CDR1 WSHSY, CDR2 SAAADI. The CDR3 bases are TGCGCCAGCAGTGATATCCAGGGGGCCCCCTACGAGCAGTACTTC. Its translation: CASSDIQGAPYEQYF.

This clone was observed a single time. The chain is built from TRBV11-2 and TRBJ2-4; 10 positions match TRBD1. With V trimmed by 7 bases and J by 1 base, 4 bases remained unmatched. The V gene's germline CDR1 is SGHAT and CDR2 FQNNGV. The CDR3 loop spans 15 amino acids. CDR3 DNA sequence: TGTGCCAGCAACAGGGGACAGGGGGCCAAAAACATTCAGTACTTC. Its translation is CASNRGQGAKNIQYF.

The chain employs TRBV29-1 and TRBJ2-7, with D perhaps assigned TRBD1 or TRBD2 (5 bases each). Trimming left V 4 bases short and J 4 bases short, with 14 bases between. Germline CDR1 and CDR2: SQVTM and ANQGSEA. This CDR3 is built from 13 residues. CDR3 loop: CSVVGTVSYEQYF. The CDR3 region has the DNA TGCAGCGTTGTCGGGACGGTGAGTTACGAGCAGTACTTC.

The V gene is TRBV29-1, the J gene TRBJ2-7; no firm D call. V gave up 4 bases and J gave up 2 bases, with 12 bases separating them. The CDR3 is made up of 13 amino acids. Germline lookup yields CDR1 SQVTM and CDR2 ANQGSEA. For the CDR3, the DNA is TGCAGCGTTGTGTCGGTTAAGACCTACGAGCAGTACTTC. This translates into CSVVSVKTYEQYF.

The chain uses TRBV5-4 and TRBJ2-7; 8 bases align to TRBD2. CDR1 and CDR2 (germline): SGHNT, YYREEE (reference sequence). The CDR3 loop spans 14 amino acids. Germline trimming cut 4 bases from V and 6 bases from J; bases unmatched to any gene: 9. CDR3 region: CASSPRTSLSEQYF. The CDR3 nucleotides read TGTGCCAGCAGCCCGCGGACTAGCTTGAGCGAGCAGTACTTC. Combining the CDR3 with reference TRBV5-4 and TRBJ2-7 gives the whole variable domain ETGVTQSPTHLIKTRGQQVTLRCSSQSGHNTVSWYQQALGQGPQFIFQYYREEENGRGNFPPRFSGLQFPNYSSELNVNALELDDSALYLCASSPRTSLSEQYFGPGTRLTVT.

The chain recombines TRBV27 with TRBJ2-5, with 9 nucleotides matching TRBD2. V lost 6 bases to trimming and J lost 4 bases; unmatched junction nucleotides: 3. Germline CDR1 MNHEY, CDR2 SMNVEV (reference sequence). CDR3 length: 13 amino acids. CDR3 residues: CASRRGGGETQYF. The CDR3, as DNA: TGTGCCAGCAGGCGGGGGGGCGGAGAGACCCAGTACTTC.